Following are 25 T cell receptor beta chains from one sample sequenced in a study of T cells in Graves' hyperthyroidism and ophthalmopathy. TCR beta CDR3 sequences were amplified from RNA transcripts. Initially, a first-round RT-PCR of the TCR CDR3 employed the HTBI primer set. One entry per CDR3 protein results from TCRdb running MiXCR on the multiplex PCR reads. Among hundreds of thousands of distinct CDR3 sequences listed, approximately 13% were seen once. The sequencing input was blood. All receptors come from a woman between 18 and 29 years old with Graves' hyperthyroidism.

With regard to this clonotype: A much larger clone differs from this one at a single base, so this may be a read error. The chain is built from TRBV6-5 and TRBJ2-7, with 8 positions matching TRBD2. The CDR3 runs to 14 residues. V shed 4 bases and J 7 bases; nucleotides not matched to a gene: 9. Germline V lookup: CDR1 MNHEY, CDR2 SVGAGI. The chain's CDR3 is CASSWSGGDNEQYF. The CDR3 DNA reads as TGTGCCAGCAGTTGGTCGGGGGGGGACAATGAGCAGTACTTC.

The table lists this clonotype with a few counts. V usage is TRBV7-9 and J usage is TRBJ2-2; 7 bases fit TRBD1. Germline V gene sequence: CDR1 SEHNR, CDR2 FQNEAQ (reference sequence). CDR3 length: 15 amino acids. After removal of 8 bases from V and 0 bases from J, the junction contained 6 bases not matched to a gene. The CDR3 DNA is TGTGCCAGCTTATCGACAGGGACGAACACCGGGGAGCTGTTTTTT. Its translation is CASLSTGTNTGELFF.

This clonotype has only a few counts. Here the CDR3 DNA reads TGTGCCACCAGTGATCCTCTGGGCGGTAGTGGCACAGATACGCAGTATTTT. This encodes CATSDPLGGSGTDTQYF. This chain links TRBV24-1 with TRBJ2-3; no firm D call. The CDR3 has 17 residues. With 3 bases removed from V and 1 base from J, the gap between germline ends came to 16 bases. Germline-derived CDR1 and CDR2 are KGHDR and SFDVKD.

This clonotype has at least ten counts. The CDR3, as DNA: TGTGCCAGCAGCCCTTCCCCGGACGGCCAGGTGCAGTACTTC. Protein: CASSPSPDGQVQYF. The gene calls are TRBV7-9 and TRBJ2-7; the D is unclear. CDR3 length: 14 residues. CDR1 and CDR2 (germline): SEHNR, FQNEAQ (reference sequence). With 5 bases removed from V and 9 bases from J, the gap between germline ends came to 20 bases.

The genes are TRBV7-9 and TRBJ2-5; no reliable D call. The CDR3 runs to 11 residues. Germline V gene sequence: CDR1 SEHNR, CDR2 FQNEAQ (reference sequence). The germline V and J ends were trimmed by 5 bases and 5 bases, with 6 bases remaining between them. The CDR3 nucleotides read TGTGCCAGCAGCCGTCGGGAGACCCAGTACTTC. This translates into CASSRRETQYF.

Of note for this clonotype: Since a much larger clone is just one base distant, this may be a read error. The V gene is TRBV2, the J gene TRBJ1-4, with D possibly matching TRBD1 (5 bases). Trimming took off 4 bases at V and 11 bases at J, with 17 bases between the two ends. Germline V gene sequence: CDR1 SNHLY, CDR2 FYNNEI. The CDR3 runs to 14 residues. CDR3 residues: CASSGSDGGRKLFF. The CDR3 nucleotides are TGTGCCAGCAGTGGATCGGACGGGGGACGCAAACTGTTTTTT.

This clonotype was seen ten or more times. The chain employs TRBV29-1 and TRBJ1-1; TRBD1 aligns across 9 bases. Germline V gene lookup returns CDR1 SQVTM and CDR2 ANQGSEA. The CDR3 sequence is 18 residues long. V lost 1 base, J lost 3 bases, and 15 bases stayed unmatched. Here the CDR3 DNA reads TGCAGCGTTGAAGGGAGTAGGGACAGGGCTAGGCGCGACACTGAAGCTTTCTTT. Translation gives CSVEGSRDRARRDTEAFF.

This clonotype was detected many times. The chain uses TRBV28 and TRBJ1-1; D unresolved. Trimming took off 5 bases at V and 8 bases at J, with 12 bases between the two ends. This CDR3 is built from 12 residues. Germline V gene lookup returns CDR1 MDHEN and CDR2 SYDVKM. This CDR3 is CASSPPGYEAFF. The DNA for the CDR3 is TGTGCCAGCAGTCCCCCGGGGTACGAAGCTTTCTTT.

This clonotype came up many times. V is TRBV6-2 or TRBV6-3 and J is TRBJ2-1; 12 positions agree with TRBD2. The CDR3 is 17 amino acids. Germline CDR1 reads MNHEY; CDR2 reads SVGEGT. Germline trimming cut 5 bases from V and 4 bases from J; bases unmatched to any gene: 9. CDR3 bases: TGTGCCAGCAGTCCCGCCCGGCTAGCGGGAGGGTACAATGAGCAGTTCTTC. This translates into CASSPARLAGGYNEQFF.

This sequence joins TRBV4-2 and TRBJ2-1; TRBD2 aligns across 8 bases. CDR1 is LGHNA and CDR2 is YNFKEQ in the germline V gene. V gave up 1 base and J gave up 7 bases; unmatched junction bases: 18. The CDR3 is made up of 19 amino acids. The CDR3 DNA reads TGTGCCAGCAGCCAAGCCCAAGTTCTGAGCGGGGGAAGTGCTAATGAGCAGTTCTTC. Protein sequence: CASSQAQVLSGGSANEQFF.

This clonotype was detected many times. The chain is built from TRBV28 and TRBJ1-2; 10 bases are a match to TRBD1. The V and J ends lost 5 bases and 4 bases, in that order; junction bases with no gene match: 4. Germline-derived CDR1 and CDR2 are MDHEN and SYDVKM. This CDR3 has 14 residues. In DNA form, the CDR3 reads TGTGCCAGCAGTGGGGACAGGGGAATCTATGGCTACACCTTC. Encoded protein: CASSGDRGIYGYTF.

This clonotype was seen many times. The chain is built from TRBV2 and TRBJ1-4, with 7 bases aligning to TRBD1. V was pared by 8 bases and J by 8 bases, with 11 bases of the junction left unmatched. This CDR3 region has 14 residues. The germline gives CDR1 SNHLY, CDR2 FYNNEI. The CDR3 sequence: CASVNRGWAEKLFF. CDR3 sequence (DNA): TGTGCCAGCGTGAACAGGGGATGGGCGGAAAAACTGTTTTTT.

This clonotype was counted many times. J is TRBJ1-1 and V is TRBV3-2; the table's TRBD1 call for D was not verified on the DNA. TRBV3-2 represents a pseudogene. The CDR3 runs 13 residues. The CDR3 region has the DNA TGTGCCAGCAGCCAAGGGTCGGGGGGGCGAGCTTTCTTT. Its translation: CASSQGSGGRAFF.

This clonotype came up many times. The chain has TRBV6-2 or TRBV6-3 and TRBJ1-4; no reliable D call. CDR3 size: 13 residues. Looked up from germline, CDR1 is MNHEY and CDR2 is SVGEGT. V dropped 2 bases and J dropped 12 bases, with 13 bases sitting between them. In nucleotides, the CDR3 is TGTGCCAGCAGTTACCCGCAGAGTGGAGAACTGTTTTTT. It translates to CASSYPQSGELFF.

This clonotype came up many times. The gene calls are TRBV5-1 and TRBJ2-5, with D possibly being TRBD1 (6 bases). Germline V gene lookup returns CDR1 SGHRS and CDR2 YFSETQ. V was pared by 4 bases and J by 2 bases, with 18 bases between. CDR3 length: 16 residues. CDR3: CASSPTSNDRQETQYF. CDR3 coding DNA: TGCGCCAGCAGCCCGACTTCGAATGACAGGCAAGAGACCCAGTACTTC.

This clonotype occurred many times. The CDR3: CASSLVGTSGNTIYF. The CDR3 region has the DNA TGTGCCAGCAGCTTAGTAGGGACCTCTGGAAACACCATATATTTT. V is TRBV7-9 and J is TRBJ1-3, with D perhaps matching TRBD1 (5 bases). Germline lookup yields CDR1 SEHNR and CDR2 FQNEAQ (reference sequence). This CDR3 spans 15 amino acids. V lost 1 base and J lost 0, with 7 bases in between.

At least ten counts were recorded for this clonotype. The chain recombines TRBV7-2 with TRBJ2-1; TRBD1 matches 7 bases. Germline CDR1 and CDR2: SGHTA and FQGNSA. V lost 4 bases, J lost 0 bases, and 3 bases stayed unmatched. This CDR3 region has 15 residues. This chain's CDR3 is CASSSDRRSYNEQFF. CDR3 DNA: TGTGCCAGCAGCTCGGACAGGCGCTCCTACAATGAGCAGTTCTTC.

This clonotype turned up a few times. The CDR3 is CSALAGPPEQYF. Here the CDR3 DNA reads TGCAGCGCCTTAGCGGGGCCCCCCGAGCAGTACTTC. This sequence joins TRBV29-1 and TRBJ2-7, with TRBD2 matching over 8 bases. Germline loops: CDR1 SQVTM, CDR2 ANQGSEA. The CDR3 spans 12 residues. With V trimmed by 7 bases and J by 6 bases, 8 bases remained unmatched.

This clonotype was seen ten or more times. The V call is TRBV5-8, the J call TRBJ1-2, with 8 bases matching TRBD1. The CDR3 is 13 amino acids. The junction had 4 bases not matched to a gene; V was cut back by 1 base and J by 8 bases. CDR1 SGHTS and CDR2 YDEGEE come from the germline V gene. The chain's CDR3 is CASSLNRGGGYTF. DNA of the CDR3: TGTGCCAGCAGCTTGAACAGGGGGGGAGGCTACACCTTC. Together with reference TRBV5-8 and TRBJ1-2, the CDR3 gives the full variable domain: EAGVTQSPTHLIKTRGQQATLRCSPISGHTSVYWYQQALGLGLQFLLWYDEGEERNRGNFPPRFSGRQFPNYSSELNVNALELEDSALYLCASSLNRGGGYTFGSGTRLTVV.

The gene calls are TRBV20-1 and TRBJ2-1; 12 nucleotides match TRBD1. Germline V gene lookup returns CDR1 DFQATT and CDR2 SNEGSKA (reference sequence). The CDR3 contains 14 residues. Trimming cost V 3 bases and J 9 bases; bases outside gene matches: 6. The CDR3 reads CSASGTGGLGEQFF. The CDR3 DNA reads TGCAGTGCTAGTGGGACAGGGGGCCTCGGTGAGCAGTTCTTC.

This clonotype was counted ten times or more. The CDR3 loop reads CSARDHGVNTEAFF. The CDR3 DNA reads TGCAGTGCTAGAGATCATGGGGTGAACACTGAAGCTTTCTTT. The chain combines TRBV20-1 with TRBJ1-1; D unresolved. From germline, CDR1 is DFQATT and CDR2 SNEGSKA (reference sequence). V shed 0 bases and J shed 0 bases, with 8 bases lying between them. The CDR3 covers 14 residues.

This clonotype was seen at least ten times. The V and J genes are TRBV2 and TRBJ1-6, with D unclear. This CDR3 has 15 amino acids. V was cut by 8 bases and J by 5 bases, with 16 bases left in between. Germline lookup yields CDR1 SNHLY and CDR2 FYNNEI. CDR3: CASRMVSQNNSPLHF. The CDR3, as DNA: TGTGCCAGCCGCATGGTTAGCCAGAATAATTCACCCCTCCACTTT.

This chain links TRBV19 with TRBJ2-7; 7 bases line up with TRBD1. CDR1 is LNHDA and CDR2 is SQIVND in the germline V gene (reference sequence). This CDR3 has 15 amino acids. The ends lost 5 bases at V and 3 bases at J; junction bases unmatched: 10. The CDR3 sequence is CASSGQTGTIYEQYF. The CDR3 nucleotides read TGTGCCAGTAGTGGACAGACAGGGACCATCTACGAGCAGTACTTC.

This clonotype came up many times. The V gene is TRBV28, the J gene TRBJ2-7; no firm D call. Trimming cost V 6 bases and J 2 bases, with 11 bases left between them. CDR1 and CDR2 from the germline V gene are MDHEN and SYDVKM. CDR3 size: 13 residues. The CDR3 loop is CASSPDVAYEQYF. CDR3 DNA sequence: TGTGCCAGCAGCCCCGACGTTGCCTACGAGCAGTACTTC.

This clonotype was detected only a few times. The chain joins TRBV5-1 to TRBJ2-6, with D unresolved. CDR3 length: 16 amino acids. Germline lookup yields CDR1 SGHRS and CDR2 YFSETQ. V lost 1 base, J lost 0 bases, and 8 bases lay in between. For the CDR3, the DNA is TGCGCCAGCAGCTTGACATCGAGCTCTGGGGCCAACGTCCTGACTTTC. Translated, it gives CASSLTSSSGANVLTF.